This TCR beta chain is drawn from a study of blood T cell repertoires in COVID-19 (dated by TCRdb to the early 2020s). Study-wide context: The collaborator samples originated in the United States, Italy and Spain and spanned the acute and convalescent phases of COVID-19. The material from the prospective study consisted of cDNA or gDNA derived from T cells, B-cell-depleted T cells, or PBMCs. The dataset comprised deeply sampled blood TCRbeta repertoires from subjects exposed to, actively infected with, or recovered from COVID-19. A freely available public database, intended as a resource for researchers studying the immune response to SARS-CoV-2, is where the repertoires were released. Samples came from the ongoing ImmuneRACE study (first 160 participants) plus 1,254 subjects from 6 global collaborators. Sample metadata almost always included a de-identified subject ID, COVID-19 status, age in years and sex. Where available, HLA class I and class II types were taken from metadata supplied by the sample provider and were not determined by assay-based typing.

Remarks on this clone: Its antigen is currently not known. Base qualities were left out, and no much larger clone turns up one base away.

Findings and caveats that apply to the study as a whole: The quantity of clinical and demographic metadata differed by source and by participant and was supplied without curation.

TCRbeta CDR3 regions were amplified from genomic DNA by means of the immunoSEQ Assay, a bias-controlled multiplex PCR. In the source study's methods: The number of nucleated cells in each sample was estimated by amplification of reference gene primers within the assay. To quantify the absolute abundance of each unique TCRbeta CDR3 rearrangement, sequence reads were collapsed and filtered. For each sample, productive Simpson clonality was calculated as the square root of Simpson's diversity index over productive rearrangements. Imported from immuneACCESS, the table was reduced by TCRdb to in-frame sequences with V and J called. These copies leave out some clones; in studies compared against another copy, an unresolved V gene accounts for under half, and the cause of the remainder is not known. That table supplies the V and J calls and clone size; D and trimming were determined from the DNA. In this sample the table shows about 90,000 clones, roughly nine tenths of which occur a single time. Jointly, the top ten make up about 2% of the sample.

Via the germline V gene, CDR1 is LGHNA and CDR2 YSLEER. Reading from cysteine to phenylalanine, the CDR3 counts 15 amino acids. Only the CDR3 DNA is retained, 45 bases long and in frame from the first base. Trimming takes 0 bases off V and 7 bases off J; junction bases not matched to a gene: 8. Whole blood was collected in K2EDTA tubes by collaborating institutions according to the institutions' own protocols. For TCRbeta analysis, collaborator samples were shipped as frozen whole blood, as isolated PBMCs, or as DNA extracted from either sample type. The rearrangement joined TRBV4-3 to TRBJ1-1, with 7 middle bases fitting TRBD1. Material: peripheral blood. The clonotype was recovered from a human donor with active COVID-19. The donor label of this sample is uncertain. The DNA sequence reads TGCGCCAGCAGCCAAGATGGTACAGGGGTTAATGAAGCTTTCTTT. Translation gives CASSQDGTGVNEAFF.